Following are 3 T cell receptor beta chains from one sample sequenced in a study of CD8 T cells in Susac syndrome. With random hexamers, 0.5 to 1 ug RNA was reverse transcribed. TCRdb recomputed calls from the immunoSEQ multiplex PCR reads with MiXCR, one row per CDR3 protein. The sample holds approximately 76,000 distinct CDR3 sequences, approximately 94% seen once. Source material: CD8+ T cells from PBMCs. The receptors were gathered from a human donor with multiple sclerosis.

The V and J genes are TRBV6-6 and TRBJ1-4; 10 bases fit TRBD1. The CDR3 is made up of 16 amino acids. The V segment lost 7 bases and the J segment 1 base; nucleotides outside the gene matches: 6. Germline CDR1 reads MNHNY; CDR2 reads SVGAGI (reference sequence). CDR3 in DNA: TGTGCCAGCAAACCCGGGACAGGGGTAACTAATGAAAAACTGTTTTTT. This translates into CASKPGTGVTNEKLFF.

The chain carries TRBV20-1 and TRBJ2-1; 10 bases are a match to TRBD1. V shed 4 bases, J shed 5 bases, and the junction held 11 bases outside the gene matches. This CDR3 comprises 16 residues. Germline V lookup: CDR1 DFQATT, CDR2 SNEGSKA (reference sequence). CDR3 in DNA: TGCAGTGCTACCAATTTGGACAGGGGGAACCACAATGAGCAGTTCTTC. Its protein is CSATNLDRGNHNEQFF.

The rearrangement links TRBV4-1 to TRBJ2-1; D is perhaps TRBD2 (6 bases). The CDR3 loop spans 14 amino acids. Trimming took off 1 base at V and 4 bases at J, with 8 bases between the two ends. The germline gives CDR1 MGHRA, CDR2 YSYEKL. The CDR3 here is CASSQAGLYNEQFF. CDR3 DNA: TGCGCCAGCAGCCAAGCGGGACTTTACAATGAGCAGTTCTTC.